The entry that follows covers one T cell receptor (beta chain) sequence. Its specificity is unknown. There were likely unrecorded immune exposures, though donors were nominally healthy when sampled. With 60 Vbeta and 13 Jbeta primers, the PCR was carried out. Method: immunoSEQ multiplex PCR; TCRdb's copy keeps in-frame clones and lacks some. The sample shows about 160,000 clones, around 84% of them seen only once. J lost 5 bases, V lost 3 bases, and 1 base had no gene match. Germline loops: CDR1 KGHSH, CDR2 LQKENI. The CDR3 runs 14 residues. The entry originates in a study of cytomegalovirus exposure and HLA in healthy donors. Study findings and constraints: A list of 150 to 200 TCR beta chains associated with cytomegalovirus was given. About 90% or about 30% of the time was how often most TCR beta V segments were productive, according to an earlier analysis.

V and J are TRBV18 and TRBJ1-1; 12 bases agree with TRBD1. Sequencing was performed on PBMCs. This clonotype was obtained from a man younger than 35 in good health and CMV-seronegative. As DNA, the CDR3 is TGTGCCAGCTCACCGGGACAGGGGGCAACTGAAGCTTTCTTT. It yields the protein CASSPGQGATEAFF.